These T cell receptor beta chains were read from a single sample in a study of blood T cells in healthy people across ages. TCRdb called the 5' RACE reads again in MiXCR, with one record for every CDR3 protein. The sample holds more than 700,000 distinct CDR3 sequences, approximately 53% seen once. The sequenced sample was blood. These receptors were obtained from a man older than 75 in good health. The CDR3 runs from the conserved cysteine through the conserved F or W. Each record gives: J gene, V gene, CDR3 protein.

TRBJ2-5 | TRBV15 | CATSRAPWETQYF
TRBJ2-1 | TRBV27 | CASSRLAGGLYNEQFF
TRBJ2-5 | TRBV6-1 | CASSEAGTSGRPQETQYF
TRBJ2-3 | TRBV2 | CASSQERTSTDTQYF
TRBJ2-1 | TRBV2 | CASSRREINNEQFF
TRBJ2-1 | TRBV7-7 | CASSQGLVGSEQFF
TRBJ2-7 | TRBV18 | CASAPKGYEQYF
TRBJ2-3 | TRBV27 | CASSFVGGGDTQYF
TRBJ1-2 | TRBV14 | CASSPWTGGEAYGYTF
TRBJ1-5 | TRBV12-3/TRBV12-4 | CASSLALGRGDQPQHF
TRBJ2-7 | TRBV10-3 | CAISESASYEQYF
TRBJ2-1 | TRBV25-1 | CASSELSGTYNEQFF
TRBJ1-2 | TRBV27 | CASSPHLSGAGFDGYTF
TRBJ1-5 | TRBV20-1 | CSARTQGAGQPQHF
TRBJ2-7 | TRBV20-1 | CSASGTDEQYF
TRBJ2-6 | TRBV20-1 | CSARTVGANVLTF
TRBJ2-5 | TRBV28 | CASGTTGSGARTQYF
- | TRBV6-6 | CASSRDYNEQYF
TRBJ1-2 | TRBV3-1 | CASSQGGTGVSGYTF
TRBJ2-1 | TRBV7-9 | CASSLDGRVHNEQFF
TRBJ1-1 | TRBV7-2 | CASSLEFMNTEAFF
TRBJ1-2 | TRBV6-1 | CASSEATTGNYGYTF
TRBJ2-1 | TRBV6-6 | CASRLPGQGSYNEQFF
TRBJ1-1 | TRBV6-4 | CASKAGSANTEAFF
TRBJ2-7 | TRBV4-1 | CASSQGTGSTYEQYF
TRBJ2-5 | TRBV20-1 | CSALRGGETQYF
TRBJ2-6 | TRBV2 | CASGQGLGSGSGANVLTF
TRBJ1-1 | TRBV12-3/TRBV12-4 | CASSFSVTEAFF
TRBJ2-6 | TRBV28 | CASSLASTGANVLTF
TRBJ2-3 | TRBV7-3 | CASSLAASGTQYF
TRBJ2-1 | TRBV20-1 | CSAPRASGSSYNEQFF
TRBJ2-4 | TRBV6-1 | CASSEREVGLAKNIQYF
TRBJ2-5 | TRBV24-1 | CATSDRREGRETQYF
TRBJ2-7 | TRBV9 | CASSPTSPTTSGRAYEQYF
TRBJ2-5 | TRBV7-2 | CASSLVGSETQYF
TRBJ2-7 | TRBV28 | CASTLGLAGSEQYF
TRBJ2-7 | TRBV4-2 | CASSQDPSDSYEQYF
TRBJ2-3 | TRBV5-1 | CASSSGQTSTDTQYF
TRBJ2-1 | TRBV4-1 | CASSQGGLHRDEQFF
TRBJ2-1 | TRBV10-3 | CAISLASGSNEQFF
TRBJ2-1 | TRBV24-1 | CATSGVGTGGKEQFF
TRBJ1-2 | TRBV13 | CASSGTGFSYGYTF
TRBJ1-2 | TRBV20-1 | CSANTGVRGYTF
- | TRBV29-1 | CSAADRDEQYF
TRBJ2-3 | TRBV7-2 | CASSLLAGGQHRYAYF
TRBJ2-7 | TRBV29-1 | CSVAASYEQYF
TRBJ1-5 | TRBV12-3/TRBV12-4 | CASASGGFNQPQHF
TRBJ2-5 | TRBV7-8 | CASSFLLAGVEGQETQYF
TRBJ2-7 | TRBV4-1 | CASSQVGETSSYEQYF
TRBJ2-3 | TRBV4-3 | CASSQSGGADTQYF
TRBJ2-7 | TRBV5-5 | CASSLGQSAYEQYF
TRBJ1-1 | TRBV20-1 | CSATEGGNTEAFF
TRBJ2-5 | TRBV25-1 | CASSESLREQYF
TRBJ2-1 | TRBV28 | CASLGAGGPNEQFF
TRBJ2-5 | TRBV7-9 | CASSPPETQPNEQYF
TRBJ2-1 | TRBV12-5 | CASGPRGANYNEQFF
TRBJ2-2 | TRBV12-3/TRBV12-4 | CASSFGQVRTGELFF
TRBJ1-4 | TRBV5-5 | CASSPLPRDRINEKLFF
TRBJ2-1 | TRBV28 | CASSGGRGSYNEQFF